Listed below are T cell receptor beta chains from one sample, sequenced in a study of T cell changes during pregnancy in multiple sclerosis. The protocol was immunoSEQ multiplex PCR, while the TCRdb copy is restricted to in-frame clones and leaves out a portion. The table lists almost 20,000 clones, around 86% of them singletons. This specimen was CD8+ T cells from peripheral blood mononuclear cells, taken in the third trimester of pregnancy. These receptors all come from a female donor in good health, enrolled as a control in a pregnancy study. The CDR3 runs from the conserved cysteine through the conserved F or W. Fields, in order: J gene, V gene, CDR3 length, CDR3 protein.

TRBJ1-3 TRBV4-3 15 CAGSIGRGSGNTIYF
TRBJ1-5 TRBV7-9 15 CASSLAGDINQPQHF
TRBJ1-1 TRBV25-1 12 CASSSGGTEAFF
TRBJ1-2 TRBV7-8 14 CASSATGVNYGYTF
TRBJ2-7 TRBV30 14 CAWSVLGATYEQYF
TRBJ2-7 TRBV6-1 14 CASSQRGSSYEQYF
TRBJ1-1 TRBV13 13 CASSLGQDTEAFF
TRBJ1-6 TRBV12-5 18 CASGLVCPRGFWDSPLHF
TRBJ2-2 TRBV4-2 15 CASSQDPWAAGELFF
TRBJ1-3 TRBV9 14 CASSVGSGGNTIYF
TRBJ2-5 TRBV7-7 15 CASSQRDSRQETQYF
TRBJ1-2 TRBV9 14 CASSVGQAGGEKTF
TRBJ1-1 TRBV7-9 16 CASTLPGQGARAEAFF
TRBJ1-1 TRBV30 11 CAWSDGTEAFF
TRBJ1-4 TRBV4-1 17 CASSQDPGQNYQEKLFF
TRBJ2-1 TRBV7-3 12 CASSLSGNEQFF
TRBJ1-2 TRBV14 13 CASSPGRDYGYTF
TRBJ2-4 TRBV5-4 14 CASSPGLAKNIQYF
TRBJ2-3 TRBV14 17 CASSQDWAPASTDTQYF
TRBJ2-3 TRBV10-3 15 CAISDRTGVTDTQYF
TRBJ1-4 TRBV7-2 14 CASSSDRFNEKLFF
TRBJ2-7 TRBV4-3 14 CASSQDRRGYEQYF
TRBJ2-5 TRBV4-1 13 CASSQDQEETQYF
TRBJ1-1 TRBV18 12 CASSHGGAEAFF
TRBJ1-4 TRBV28 13 CASSLPRNEKLFF
NA TRBV9 15 CASSVAGRGDPEQYF